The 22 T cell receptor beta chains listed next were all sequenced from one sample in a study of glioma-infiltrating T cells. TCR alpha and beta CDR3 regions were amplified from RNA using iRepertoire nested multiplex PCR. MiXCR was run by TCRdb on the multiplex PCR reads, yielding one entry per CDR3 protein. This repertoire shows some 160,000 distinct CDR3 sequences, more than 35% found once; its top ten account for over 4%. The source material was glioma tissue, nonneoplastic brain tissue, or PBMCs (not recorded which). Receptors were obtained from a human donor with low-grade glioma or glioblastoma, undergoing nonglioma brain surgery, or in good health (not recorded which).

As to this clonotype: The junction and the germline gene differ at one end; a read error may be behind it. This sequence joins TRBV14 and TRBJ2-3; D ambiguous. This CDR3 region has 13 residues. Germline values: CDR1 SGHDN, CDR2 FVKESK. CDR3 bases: TGTGCCAGCCGGTCACGAAGCATAGATACGCAGTATTTT. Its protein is CASRSRSIDTQYF.

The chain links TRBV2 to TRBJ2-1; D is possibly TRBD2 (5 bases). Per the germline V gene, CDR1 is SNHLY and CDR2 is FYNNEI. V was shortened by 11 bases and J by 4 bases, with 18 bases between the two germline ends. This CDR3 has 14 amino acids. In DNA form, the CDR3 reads TGTGCCTCAGCAAGCGAGAGGGCTTACAATGAGCAGTTCTTC. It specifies CASASERAYNEQFF.

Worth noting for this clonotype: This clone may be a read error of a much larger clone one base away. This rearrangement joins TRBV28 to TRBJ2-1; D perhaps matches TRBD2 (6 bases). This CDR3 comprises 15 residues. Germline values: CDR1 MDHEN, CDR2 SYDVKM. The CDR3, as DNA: TGTGCCAGCAGTTTTAGTCGGGGGTCCTGCAATGAGCAGTTCTTC. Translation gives CASSFSRGSCNEQFF.

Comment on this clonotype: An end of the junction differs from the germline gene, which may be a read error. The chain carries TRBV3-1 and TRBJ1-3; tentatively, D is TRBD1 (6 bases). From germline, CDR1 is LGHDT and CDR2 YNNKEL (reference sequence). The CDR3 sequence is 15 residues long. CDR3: CARSQAGASGNTIYF. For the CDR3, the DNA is TGTGCCAGAAGCCAAGCAGGGGCTTCTGGAAACACCATATATTTT.

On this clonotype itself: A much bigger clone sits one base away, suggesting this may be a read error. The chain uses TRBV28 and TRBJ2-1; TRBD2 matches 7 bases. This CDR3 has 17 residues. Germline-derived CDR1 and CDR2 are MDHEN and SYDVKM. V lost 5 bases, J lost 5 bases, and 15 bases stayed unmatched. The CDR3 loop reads CASSAISGPLKDNEQFF. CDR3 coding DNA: TGTGCCAGCAGTGCGATTAGCGGGCCCCTTAAAGACAATGAGCAGTTCTTC.

In DNA form, the CDR3 reads TGTGCCTCAACCCCGGGAGGGACGACCTACAATGAGCAGTTCTTC. Protein product: CASTPGGTTYNEQFF. The chain recombines TRBV12-3 or TRBV12-4 with TRBJ2-1; 8 positions match TRBD2. CDR3 length equals 15 residues. Trimming removed 11 bases from V and 2 bases from J; junction bases left unmatched: 11.

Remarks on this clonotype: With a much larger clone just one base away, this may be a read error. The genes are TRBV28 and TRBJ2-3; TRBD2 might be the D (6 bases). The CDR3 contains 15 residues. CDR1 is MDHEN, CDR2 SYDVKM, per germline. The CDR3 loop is CASSYSMGGGDAQYF. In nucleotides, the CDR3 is TGTGCCAGCAGTTACTCGATGGGGGGAGGAGATGCGCAGTATTTT.

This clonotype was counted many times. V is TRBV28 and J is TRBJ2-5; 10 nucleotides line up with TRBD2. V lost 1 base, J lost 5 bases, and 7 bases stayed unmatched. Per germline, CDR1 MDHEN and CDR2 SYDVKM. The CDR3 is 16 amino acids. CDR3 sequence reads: CASSLFSSGGSETQYF. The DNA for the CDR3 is TGTGCCAGCAGTTTATTCTCTAGCGGGGGAAGCGAGACCCAGTACTTC.

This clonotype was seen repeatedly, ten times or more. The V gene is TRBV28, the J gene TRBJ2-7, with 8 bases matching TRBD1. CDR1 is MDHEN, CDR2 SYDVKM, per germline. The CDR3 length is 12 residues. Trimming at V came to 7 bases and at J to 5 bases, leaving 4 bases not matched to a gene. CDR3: CASTETGDEQYF. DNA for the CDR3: TGTGCCAGCACCGAGACAGGGGACGAGCAGTACTTC.

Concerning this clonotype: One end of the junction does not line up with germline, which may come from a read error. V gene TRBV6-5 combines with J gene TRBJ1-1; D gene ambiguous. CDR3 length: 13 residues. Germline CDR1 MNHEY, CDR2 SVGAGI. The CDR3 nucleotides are TGTGCCAGCAGCACCGAAATGAACACTGAAGATTTGTTT. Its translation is CASSTEMNTEDLF.

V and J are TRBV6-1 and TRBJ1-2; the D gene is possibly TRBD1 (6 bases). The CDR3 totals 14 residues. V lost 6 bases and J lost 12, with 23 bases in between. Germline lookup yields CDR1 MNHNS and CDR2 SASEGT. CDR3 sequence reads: CASSPRGTCGPHTF. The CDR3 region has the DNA TGTGCCAGCAGCCCTCGAGGGACATGTGGCCCCCACACCTTC.

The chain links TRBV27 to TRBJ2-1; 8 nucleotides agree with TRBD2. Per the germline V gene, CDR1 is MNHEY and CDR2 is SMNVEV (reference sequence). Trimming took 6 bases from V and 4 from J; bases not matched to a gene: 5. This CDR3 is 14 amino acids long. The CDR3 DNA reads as TGTGCCAGCAGGACTAGCGCCAGATACAATGAGCAGTTCTTC. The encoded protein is CASRTSARYNEQFF.

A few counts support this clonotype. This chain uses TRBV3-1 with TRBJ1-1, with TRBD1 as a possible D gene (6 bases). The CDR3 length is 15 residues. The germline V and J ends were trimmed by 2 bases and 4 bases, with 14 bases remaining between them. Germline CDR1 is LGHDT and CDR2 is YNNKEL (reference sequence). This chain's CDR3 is CASSQTRRGLTEAFF. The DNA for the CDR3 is TGTGCCAGCAGCCAAACCCGCAGGGGCCTCACTGAAGCTTTCTTT.

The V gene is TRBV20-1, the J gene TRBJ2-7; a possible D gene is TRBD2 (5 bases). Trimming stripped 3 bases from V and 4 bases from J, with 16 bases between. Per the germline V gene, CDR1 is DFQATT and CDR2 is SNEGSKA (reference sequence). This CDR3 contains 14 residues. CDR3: CSARLGAGPYEQYF. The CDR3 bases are TGCAGTGCTAGGCTTGGTGCGGGCCCATACGAGCAGTACTTC.

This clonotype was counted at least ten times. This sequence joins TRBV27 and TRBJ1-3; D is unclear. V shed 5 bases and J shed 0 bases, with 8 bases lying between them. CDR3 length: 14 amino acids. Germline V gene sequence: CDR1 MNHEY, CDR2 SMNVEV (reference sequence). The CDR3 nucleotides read TGTGCCAGCAGTCCCGGGGTCTCTGGAAACACCATATATTTT. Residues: CASSPGVSGNTIYF.

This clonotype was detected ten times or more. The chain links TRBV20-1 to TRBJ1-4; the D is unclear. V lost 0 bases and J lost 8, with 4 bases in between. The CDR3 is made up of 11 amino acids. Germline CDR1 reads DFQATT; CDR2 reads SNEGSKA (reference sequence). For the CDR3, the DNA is TGCAGTGCTAGAGACCGGGAAAAACTGTTTTTT. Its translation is CSARDREKLFF.

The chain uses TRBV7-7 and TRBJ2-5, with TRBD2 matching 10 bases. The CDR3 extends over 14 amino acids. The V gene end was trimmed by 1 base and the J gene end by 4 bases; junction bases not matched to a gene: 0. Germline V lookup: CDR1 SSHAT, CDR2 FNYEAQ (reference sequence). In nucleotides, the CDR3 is TGTGCCAGCAGCTTAGGACTAGCGGGAGAGACCCAGTACTTC. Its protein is CASSLGLAGETQYF.

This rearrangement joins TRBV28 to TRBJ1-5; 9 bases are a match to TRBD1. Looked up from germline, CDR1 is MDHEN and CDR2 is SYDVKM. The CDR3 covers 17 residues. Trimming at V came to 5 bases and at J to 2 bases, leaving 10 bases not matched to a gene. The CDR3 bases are TGTGCCAGCAGTAACACCAACAGGGGGCAAGGCAATCAGCCCCAGCATTTT. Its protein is CASSNTNRGQGNQPQHF. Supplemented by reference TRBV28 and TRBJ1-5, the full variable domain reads DVKVTQSSRYLVKRTGEKVFLECVQDMDHENMFWYRQDPGLGLRLIYFSYDVKMKEKGDIPEGYSVSREKKERFSLILESASTNQTSMYLCASSNTNRGQGNQPQHFGDGTRLSIL.

The CDR3 DNA reads as TGCGCCAGCAGTCTCGGACGTCCCAGCGGGGAAAAACTGTTTTTT. It is translated as CASSLGRPSGEKLFF. This chain joins TRBV4-1 and TRBJ1-4; the D is unclear. CDR1 is MGHRA, CDR2 YSYEKL, per germline. There are 15 residues in the CDR3. Trimming shortened V by 6 bases and J by 8 bases, and 19 bases separated the two germline ends.

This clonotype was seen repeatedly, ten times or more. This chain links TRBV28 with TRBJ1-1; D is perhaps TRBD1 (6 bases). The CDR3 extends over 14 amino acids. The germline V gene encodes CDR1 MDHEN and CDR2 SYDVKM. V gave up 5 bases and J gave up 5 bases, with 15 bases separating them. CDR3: CASSSTGLRTEAFF. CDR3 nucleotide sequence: TGTGCCAGCAGTAGCACAGGGTTGAGGACTGAAGCTTTCTTT. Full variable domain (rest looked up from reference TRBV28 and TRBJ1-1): DVKVTQSSRYLVKRTGEKVFLECVQDMDHENMFWYRQDPGLGLRLIYFSYDVKMKEKGDIPEGYSVSREKKERFSLILESASTNQTSMYLCASSSTGLRTEAFFGQGTRLTVV.

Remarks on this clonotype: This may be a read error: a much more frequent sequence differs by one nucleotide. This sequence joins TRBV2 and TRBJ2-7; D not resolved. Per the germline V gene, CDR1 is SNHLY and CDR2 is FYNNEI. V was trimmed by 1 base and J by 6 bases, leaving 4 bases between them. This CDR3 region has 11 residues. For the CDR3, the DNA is TGTGCCAGCAGTGAAGAGATCGAGCAGTACTTC. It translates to CASSEEIEQYF.

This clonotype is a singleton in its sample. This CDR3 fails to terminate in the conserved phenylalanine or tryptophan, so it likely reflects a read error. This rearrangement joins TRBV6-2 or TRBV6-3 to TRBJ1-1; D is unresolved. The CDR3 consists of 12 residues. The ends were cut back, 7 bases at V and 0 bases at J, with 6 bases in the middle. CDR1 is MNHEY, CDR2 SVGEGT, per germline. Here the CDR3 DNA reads TGTGCCAGCATCTCCCTGAACACTGAAGCTTTCCTT. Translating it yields CASISLNTEAFL.